This is a list of T cell receptor beta chains from one sample in a study of identical twins. Each CDR3 protein gets one entry after TCRdb re-called the 5' RACE reads with MiXCR. The sample includes a few hundred thousand distinct CDR3 sequences, approximately 8.3% of them seen just once. These data are also associated with another study on yellow fever vaccine responses in identical twins.

The source material was CD8+ T cells sorted from blood. The source is a woman younger than 30 in good health. CDR3s include the opening cysteine and the closing phenylalanine or tryptophan. Fields, in order: D gene, CDR3 length, clone size, V gene, J gene, CDR3 protein, CDR3 DNA. D genes are given only for firm matches. Rows give clone size only sometimes, using once, few, many, or a class for an expanded clone.

NA	15	few	TRBV9	TRBJ2-7	CASSVAWGPAYEQYF	TGTGCCAGCAGCGTAGCTTGGGGGCCGGCATACGAGCAGTACTTC
NA	15	few	TRBV7-8	TRBJ2-1	CASSSGSGPYNEQFF	TGTGCCAGCAGCTCCGGTTCGGGACCATACAATGAGCAGTTCTTC
NA	15	NA	TRBV5-8	TRBJ2-7	CASSFRGAPNYEQYF	TGTGCCAGCAGCTTTCGCGGGGCCCCAAACTACGAGCAGTACTTC
TRBD2	15	few	TRBV12-3/TRBV12-4	TRBJ2-2	CASSLIGLDSGELFF	TGTGCCAGCAGTTTAATCGGACTAGATTCCGGGGAGCTGTTTTTT
TRBD1	14	many	TRBV10-3	TRBJ2-1	CATSGQGNNNEQFF	TGTGCCACCTCGGGACAGGGCAATAACAATGAGCAGTTCTTC
TRBD1	13	many	TRBV4-2	TRBJ1-2	CASAWRDSYGYTF	TGTGCCAGCGCCTGGCGGGACAGCTATGGCTACACCTTC
NA	16	NA	TRBV28	TRBJ2-3	CASSLLGLTSTDTQYF	TGTGCCAGCAGTTTATTAGGCCTGACTAGCACAGATACGCAGTATTTT
TRBD2	15	NA	TRBV20-1	TRBJ2-5	CSAISGTSGGETQYF	TGCAGTGCTATCTCCGGGACTAGCGGGGGAGAGACCCAGTACTTC
NA	14	many	TRBV12-3/TRBV12-4	TRBJ2-1	CASNPESLYNEQFF	TGTGCCAGCAACCCGGAGTCTCTTTACAATGAGCAGTTCTTC
NA	13	NA	TRBV6-5	TRBJ2-1	CASSYGQGNEQFF	TGTGCCAGCAGTTACGGGCAGGGTAATGAGCAGTTCTTC
NA	13	many	TRBV29-1	TRBJ2-5	CSVQDWAGRTQYF	TGCAGCGTTCAAGACTGGGCCGGCAGGACCCAGTACTTC
NA	14	few	TRBV7-9	TRBJ1-1	CASSTFGVNTEAFF	TGTGCCAGCAGCACCTTCGGAGTGAACACTGAAGCTTTCTTT
NA	14	few	TRBV6-5	TRBJ2-3	CASSLGGLTDTQYF	TGTGCCAGCAGTTTAGGGGGTCTCACAGATACGCAGTATTTT
NA	14	many	TRBV4-3	TRBJ2-7	CASSQDRGAYEQYF	TGCGCCAGCAGCCAAGATAGAGGGGCCTACGAGCAGTACTTC
TRBD2	19	NA	TRBV7-2	TRBJ2-7	CASRPGLAGDLTSTYEQYF	TGTGCCAGCAGACCGGGACTAGCGGGTGACCTAACATCGACCTACGAGCAGTACTTC